This is a list of T cell receptor beta chains from one sample in a study of patients and donors after allogeneic stem cell transplantation. TCRdb analysed the RT-PCR reads with MiXCR anew, one entry per CDR3 protein. In the table there are more than 75,000 distinct CDR3 sequences, 4% to 5% of which are singletons. The sample consisted of blood, either unsorted or a sorted T cell fraction (not recorded which). All receptors derive from a human donor who was either an allogeneic HSCT recipient or a stem cell or donor lymphocyte infusion donor (not recorded which). It is not recorded whose cells these are; they may come from a transplant donor. The CDR3 runs from the conserved cysteine through the conserved F or W. Each record gives: clone size, J gene, D gene, V gene, CDR3 DNA, CDR3 protein. D genes are given only for firm matches. Size is stated for part of the rows, as once, few or many counts, or as a class when the clone is expanded.

few	TRBJ1-3	TRBD1	TRBV28	TGTGCCAGCAGTATACCGGGACAGGTTGTATCTGGAAACACCATATATTTT	CASSIPGQVVSGNTIYF
medium-sized	TRBJ2-5	TRBD1	TRBV18	TGTGCCAGCTCACCACCACAGGGGTCGTCAGAGACCCAGTACTTC	CASSPPQGSSETQYF
many	TRBJ2-7	NA	TRBV2	TGTGCCAGCAGTTATTTCAGGGGCCCCATCTCCTACGAGCAGTACTTC	CASSYFRGPISYEQYF
many	TRBJ1-6	NA	TRBV27	TGTGCCAGCAGCCTAGGGGGGAATTCACCCCTCCACTTT	CASSLGGNSPLHF
few	TRBJ2-5	NA	TRBV11-1	TGTGCCAGCAGCCCTATGGTGCTAGCAGGCGAGACCCAGTACTTC	CASSPMVLAGETQYF
many	TRBJ2-1	NA	TRBV4-1	TGCGCCAGCAGACAAGCCGGGTCAGAGCAGTTCTTC	CASRQAGSEQFF
many	TRBJ2-5	NA	TRBV10-3	TGTGCCATCAGTGAGTCCGCGTTTAAGGATCAAGGGGAGACCCAGTACTTC	CAISESAFKDQGETQYF
few	TRBJ2-3	NA	TRBV5-1	TGCGCCAGCAGCTTGGGTAGTGAGGATACGCAGTATTTT	CASSLGSEDTQYF
many	TRBJ1-4	TRBD1	TRBV7-9	TGTGCCAGCAGCCACAGGGGGAGTAATGAAAAACTGTTTTTT	CASSHRGSNEKLFF
many	TRBJ2-7	TRBD2	TRBV20-1	TGCAGTGCTAGAATTGGTCGGCGGGAGAGGGACTCCGAGCAGTACTTC	CSARIGRRERDSEQYF
many	TRBJ2-3	NA	TRBV19	TGTGCCAGTAGTATAATGGGCAGCACAGATACGCAGTATTTT	CASSIMGSTDTQYF
few	TRBJ2-3	NA	TRBV27	TGTGCCAGCAGACGCTTTGGGGCGGGTACCACAGATACGCAGTATTTT	CASRRFGAGTTDTQYF
many	TRBJ2-7	TRBD2	TRBV10-3	TGTGCCATCAGTGATTACACCACTAGCGTATCCTACGAGCAGTACTTC	CAISDYTTSVSYEQYF
few	TRBJ2-5	NA	TRBV12-3/TRBV12-4	TGTGCCAGCAGTTTAGAAACCTTCCAAGAGACCCAGTACTTC	CASSLETFQETQYF
few	TRBJ2-3	TRBD2	TRBV10-1	TGCGCCAGCAGTGGGCCTAGCGGGAGCACAGATACGCAGTATTTT	CASSGPSGSTDTQYF
few	TRBJ2-7	NA	TRBV28	TGTGCCAGCCGTCGGGGTGGGTCCTACGAGCAGTACTTC	CASRRGGSYEQYF
many	TRBJ1-2	NA	TRBV12-3/TRBV12-4	TGTGCCACCAACCCCCCCGGACACAATTATGGCTACACCTTC	CATNPPGHNYGYTF
many	TRBJ2-3	TRBD2	TRBV6-1	TGTGCCAGCAGTGAAGCGGGTTTGACAGCGGGGGAGGGAACAGATACGCAGTATTTT	CASSEAGLTAGEGTDTQYF
many	TRBJ2-7	TRBD2	TRBV20-1	TGCAGTGCTAGAGCGGGGGGTCGTTCCTACGAGCAGTACTTC	CSARAGGRSYEQYF
NA	TRBJ1-3	TRBD1	TRBV2	TGTGCCAGCAGGGACAGGGGCTACTCTGGAAACACCATATATTTT	CASRDRGYSGNTIYF
many	TRBJ1-1	NA	TRBV12-3/TRBV12-4	TGTGCCAGCAGTTTGACACAGACGAACACTGAAGCTTTCTTT	CASSLTQTNTEAFF
many	TRBJ2-5	TRBD2	TRBV29-1	TGCAGCGTTGGGCTAGCGGGGGGCCAGACCCAGTACTTC	CSVGLAGGQTQYF
medium-sized	TRBJ1-2	NA	TRBV2	TGTGCCAGCAGTTACGCCGGACCCTACACCTTC	CASSYAGPYTF
many	TRBJ2-1	TRBD2	TRBV9	TGTGCCAGCAGCGTAGGGTCTCTAGCGGGCCTGGATGAGCAGTTCTTC	CASSVGSLAGLDEQFF
few	TRBJ1-2	NA	TRBV20-1	TGCAGTGCTAGAGATAAGAGGGATACCTATGCCCTCGGAGGCTACACCTTC	CSARDKRDTYALGGYTF
many	TRBJ1-5	TRBD1	TRBV5-8	TGTGCCAGCAGCCGACAGGGCCTGGGGCCCCAGCATTTT	CASSRQGLGPQHF
many	TRBJ2-1	TRBD2	TRBV9	TGTGCCAGCAGCGTAGCACTAGCGGGTAGAAGCTCCTACAATGAGCAGTTCTTC	CASSVALAGRSSYNEQFF
many	TRBJ2-3	TRBD2	TRBV5-1	TGCGCCAGCAGCCTCAGGACTAGCGGGAGGGCAGATACGCAGTATTTT	CASSLRTSGRADTQYF
many	TRBJ2-1	NA	TRBV7-2	TGTGCCAGCAGCTTATTGCGTTCGGGGTTCTACAATGAGCAGTTCTTC	CASSLLRSGFYNEQFF
many	TRBJ2-3	NA	TRBV7-9	TGTGCCAGCAGCCGACCCCGGGGGCCGGGCACAGATACGCAGTATTTT	CASSRPRGPGTDTQYF
many	TRBJ2-3	TRBD2	TRBV10-3	TGTGCCATCAGCCCGGGACTAGCGGGGGGCCTAGATACGCAGTATTTT	CAISPGLAGGLDTQYF
many	TRBJ1-2	NA	TRBV7-9	TGTGCCAGCAGCTTTTATGCGGGTGGCTACACCTTC	CASSFYAGGYTF
many	TRBJ1-3	NA	TRBV7-2	TGTGCCAGCACCCTATTCTCTGGAAACACCATATATTTT	CASTLFSGNTIYF